This T cell receptor beta chain was sequenced in a study of human T cells and chemical hapten exposure. Findings and caveats of the study: Significantly greater numbers of large CDR3 similarity clusters came from expanded TCRs than from controls.

Time point: patch test 3, about 24 weeks after DPC sensitization. Treatment: therapeutic diphenylcyclopropenone sensitization with weekly scalp DPC. It was unfractionated whole blood from which total RNA was extracted. TCRdb re-called the RACE reads through MiXCR, storing one row per CDR3 protein. The profile shows some 39,000 distinct CDR3 sequences, over 7.5% of them singletons. The CDR3 covers 16 residues. Losses at the gene ends were 5 bases for V and 4 bases for J; bases not matched to a gene: 12. CDR1 and CDR2 from the germline V gene are SGHTA and FQGNSA. This clonotype was detected many times. The antigen is undetermined.

This receptor was obtained from a man over 45 with alopecia areata. Some clones in this sample may be carry-over from other donors' samples. The gene calls are TRBV7-2 and TRBJ2-3; 7 bases fit TRBD2. The sequences come from whole blood, collected in connection with sensitization to the hapten diphenylcyclopropenone (DPC). The CDR3 bases are TGTGCCAGCAGCCCAGTCTCAGCGGGATACGCAGATACGCAGTATTTT. Its protein product is CASSPVSAGYADTQYF. The whole variable domain, remainder taken from reference TRBV7-2 and TRBJ2-3, is GAGVSQSPSNKVTEKGKDVELRCDPISGHTALYWYRQSLGQGLEFLIYFQGNSAPDKSGLPSDRFSAERTGGSVSTLTIQRTQQEDSAVYLCASSPVSAGYADTQYFGPGTRLTVL.